These 19 T cell receptor beta chains were all obtained from the same sample, sequenced in a study of blood T cells in healthy people across ages. Then a second PCR, running roughly 7 to 11 cycles, was carried out with a sample-barcoded 5' primer and a J-beta primer mix. TCRdb analysed the 5' RACE reads with MiXCR anew, one entry per CDR3 protein. The sample lists roughly 830,000 distinct CDR3 sequences, about 59% occurring once. Specimen: blood. The receptors come from a man under 40 in good health.

V usage is TRBV9 and J usage is TRBJ1-2; no clear D. V was pared by 3 bases and J by 1 base, with 10 bases between. CDR3 size: 14 residues. Germline assignment: CDR1 SGDLS and CDR2 YYNGEE. CDR3 loop: CASSDPAFNYGYTF. CDR3 nucleotides: TGTGCCAGCAGCGATCCGGCCTTTAACTATGGCTACACCTTC.

This chain connects TRBV29-1 to TRBJ2-5; 12 nucleotides agree with TRBD1. The CDR3 is 15 amino acids. Germline V gives CDR1 SQVTM, CDR2 ANQGSEA. V shed 0 bases and J 4 bases; nucleotides not matched to a gene: 3. The CDR3 coding sequence is TGCAGCGTTGAAGATCGGGACAGGGGGCCAGAGACCCAGTACTTC. This encodes CSVEDRDRGPETQYF. Variable domain in full (rest from reference TRBV29-1 and TRBJ2-5): SAVISQKPSRDICQRGTSLTIQCQVDSQVTMMFWYRQQPGQSLTLIATANQGSEATYESGFVIDKFPISRPNLTFSTLTVSNMSPEDSSIYLCSVEDRDRGPETQYFGPGTRLLVL.

The chain uses TRBV7-2 and TRBJ2-1; D perhaps matches TRBD2 (7 bases). The ends were cut back, 3 bases at V and 7 bases at J, with 16 bases in the middle. Germline assignment: CDR1 SGHTA and CDR2 FQGNSA. The CDR3 extends over 15 amino acids. The CDR3 nucleotides are TGTGCCAGCAGCTTGGGGGGGGCCACGCGAAATGAGCAGTTCTTC. Translating it yields CASSLGGATRNEQFF.

The V call is TRBV20-1, the J call TRBJ2-7; 11 bases line up with TRBD2. V lost 0 bases and J lost 11; bases outside the gene matches: 3. The germline V gene has CDR1 DFQATT and CDR2 SNEGSKA (reference sequence). This CDR3 is built from 12 residues. The CDR3 is CSARDTSGGEYF. The CDR3 DNA is TGCAGTGCTAGAGATACTAGCGGGGGAGAGTACTTC.

The genes are TRBV12-3 or TRBV12-4 and TRBJ2-7; weak D call: TRBD1 (5 bases). This CDR3 comprises 14 residues. Trimming left V 2 bases short and J 6 bases short, with 14 bases between. Here the CDR3 DNA reads TGTGCCAGCAGTTTAAGTACAGGCTCCACCGAGCAGTACTTC. Amino acid sequence: CASSLSTGSTEQYF.

The chain is built from TRBV7-2 and TRBJ1-1; 8 bases are a match to TRBD1. CDR1 SGHTA and CDR2 FQGNSA come from the germline V gene. The ends lost 4 bases at V and 4 bases at J; junction bases unmatched: 5. The CDR3 runs 14 residues. CDR3 sequence: CASSSQDRVTEAFF. CDR3 in DNA: TGTGCCAGCAGCTCCCAGGACAGGGTCACTGAAGCTTTCTTT.

The rearrangement joins TRBV11-3 to TRBJ2-7, with D uncertain. V gave up 10 bases and J gave up 1 base, with 5 bases separating them. The CDR3 spans 10 residues. CDR1 and CDR2 (germline): SGHNT, YENEEA. CDR3 sequence (DNA): TGTGCCACTGAATCCTACGAGCAGTACTTC. This codes for CATESYEQYF.

The CDR3 protein is CASSVVETSQETQYF. The DNA of the CDR3 is TGTGCCAGCAGCGTAGTGGAGACGTCCCAAGAGACCCAGTACTTC. V gene TRBV9 combines with J gene TRBJ2-5, with unresolved D. Trimming removed 0 bases at V and 1 base at J, with 10 bases between. CDR3 length: 15 amino acids. Germline V gene lookup returns CDR1 SGDLS and CDR2 YYNGEE.

The chain has TRBV3-1 and TRBJ2-5; 9 bases line up with TRBD1. The length of the CDR3 is 15 residues. With 3 bases clipped from V and 5 bases from J, the junction kept 7 bases outside the gene matches. Germline lookup yields CDR1 LGHDT and CDR2 YNNKEL (reference sequence). The CDR3 sequence: CASSHFRTGVETQYF. CDR3 DNA: TGTGCCAGCAGCCACTTCCGGACAGGGGTCGAGACCCAGTACTTC.

The chain employs TRBV29-1 and TRBJ1-1; the D gene is possibly TRBD1 (6 bases). The V gene's germline CDR1 is SQVTM and CDR2 ANQGSEA. Trimming removed 8 bases at V and 3 bases at J, with 13 bases between. The CDR3 is 12 residues long. The CDR3: CSIQGLDTEAFF. In DNA, the CDR3 is TGCAGCATACAGGGATTAGACACTGAAGCTTTCTTT. The variable domain in full, with the rest retrieved from reference TRBV29-1 and TRBJ1-1, is SAVISQKPSRDICQRGTSLTIQCQVDSQVTMMFWYRQQPGQSLTLIATANQGSEATYESGFVIDKFPISRPNLTFSTLTVSNMSPEDSSIYLCSIQGLDTEAFFGQGTRLTVV.

This clonotype turned up a few times. V is TRBV29-1 and J is TRBJ2-1; no clear D gene. Germline lookup yields CDR1 SQVTM and CDR2 ANQGSEA. The germline V and J ends were trimmed by 3 bases and 0 bases, with 9 bases remaining between them. CDR3 length: 14 amino acids. The CDR3 region is CSVDASSSYNEQFF. The CDR3 DNA reads as TGCAGCGTTGACGCTTCAAGCTCCTACAATGAGCAGTTCTTC.

This clonotype was observed a few times. The V and J genes are TRBV4-2 and TRBJ2-7, with D unclear. Per the germline V gene, CDR1 is LGHNA and CDR2 is YNFKEQ. The ends were cut back, 4 bases at V and 0 bases at J, with 13 bases in the middle. CDR3 length: 15 amino acids. CDR3 nucleotides: TGTGCCAGCAGCCCCCAGACTTGGAGCTCCTACGAGCAGTACTTC. Translating it yields CASSPQTWSSYEQYF.

The chain couples TRBV7-2 to TRBJ1-1, with 7 bases fitting TRBD1. Trimming removed 9 bases from V and 4 bases from J; junction bases left unmatched: 11. The V gene's germline CDR1 is SGHTA and CDR2 FQGNSA. The length of the CDR3 is 14 residues. CDR3 in DNA: TGTGCCAGTATAAAGGGGGCGAGAGGCACTGAAGCTTTCTTT. Translated, it gives CASIKGARGTEAFF.

The genes are TRBV10-3 and TRBJ2-3, with 7 nucleotides matching TRBD2. The V segment lost 7 bases and the J segment 0 bases; nucleotides outside the gene matches: 13. Germline CDR1 reads ENHRY; CDR2 reads SYGVKD. The CDR3 spans 17 residues. CDR3: CAINHPGAGNSTDTQYF. The CDR3 coding sequence is TGTGCCATCAATCATCCCGGAGCGGGAAATAGCACAGATACGCAGTATTTT.

This chain connects TRBV7-2 to TRBJ2-3, with 9 bases fitting TRBD2. V was clipped by 1 base and J by 1 base; unmatched bases: 3. In germline, CDR1 is SGHTA, CDR2 FQGNSA. The CDR3 runs to 16 residues. DNA of the CDR3: TGTGCCAGCAGCTTAGGCGTAGCGGGGGGCACAGATACGCAGTATTTT. Its protein is CASSLGVAGGTDTQYF.

DNA for the CDR3: TGTGCCACCAGCGGGGGAAGCTCACCCCTCCACTTT. Translating gives CATSGGSSPLHF. The chain couples TRBV15 to TRBJ1-6, with D possibly matching TRBD1 (5 bases). Deletions cut 5 bases from V and 10 bases from J, with 9 bases between. This CDR3 region has 12 residues. Germline V gene sequence: CDR1 LNHNV, CDR2 YYDKDF (reference sequence).

This chain joins TRBV29-1 and TRBJ2-1; 7 bases fit TRBD1. This CDR3 region has 13 residues. CDR1 is SQVTM, CDR2 ANQGSEA, per germline. V lost 5 bases and J lost 6; bases outside the gene matches: 7. For the CDR3, the DNA is TGCAGCGTTCAACTCACAGGGGCCAATGAGCAGTTCTTC. Protein product: CSVQLTGANEQFF.

This clonotype was found a few times. The chain uses TRBV28 and TRBJ1-1; 7 bases match TRBD1. Germline V gene sequence: CDR1 MDHEN, CDR2 SYDVKM. The CDR3 is 13 amino acids. With 7 bases clipped from V and 5 bases from J, the junction kept 7 bases outside the gene matches. The DNA for the CDR3 is TGTGCCAGCACCATACAGGGGAGGACTGAAGCTTTCTTT. Its protein is CASTIQGRTEAFF.

As DNA, the CDR3 is TGCAGTGCTGGGACTAGCGGGGAGTCCTACAACTACGAGCAGTACTTC. Protein product: CSAGTSGESYNYEQYF. The V gene is TRBV20-1, the J gene TRBJ2-7; 13 bases are a match to TRBD2. The J segment lost 3 bases and the V segment lost 5 bases, leaving 10 bases of the junction unmatched. The CDR3 is made up of 16 amino acids. Germline values: CDR1 DFQATT, CDR2 SNEGSKA (reference sequence).